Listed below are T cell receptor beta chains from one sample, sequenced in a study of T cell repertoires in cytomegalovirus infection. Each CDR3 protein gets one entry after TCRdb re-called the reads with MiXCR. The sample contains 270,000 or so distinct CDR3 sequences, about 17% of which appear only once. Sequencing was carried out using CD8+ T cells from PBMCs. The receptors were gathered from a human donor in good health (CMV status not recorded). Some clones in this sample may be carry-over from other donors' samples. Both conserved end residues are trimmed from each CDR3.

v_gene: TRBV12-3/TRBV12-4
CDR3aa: ASRSPGSTNEKLF

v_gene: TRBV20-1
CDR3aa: SATSGKSSYNEQF

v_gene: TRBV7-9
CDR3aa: ASSSSSRRAGQETQY

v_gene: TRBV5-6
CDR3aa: ASSLVSQTNTEAF

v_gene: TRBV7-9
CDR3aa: ASSLDSPVYNSPLH

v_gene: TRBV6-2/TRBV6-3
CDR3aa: ASSSTGTGGQMNTEAF

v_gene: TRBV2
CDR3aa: ASLTGREQY

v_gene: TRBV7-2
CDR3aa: ASSLATGGSGNTIY

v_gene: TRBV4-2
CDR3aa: ASSQNGQGNTEAF

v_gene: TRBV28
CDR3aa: ASSLSLYNEQF

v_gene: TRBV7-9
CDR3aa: ASSITGGYEQY

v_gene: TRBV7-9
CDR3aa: ASSLELAGGHNEQF

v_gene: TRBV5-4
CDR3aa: ASSRGLAGPSTDTQY

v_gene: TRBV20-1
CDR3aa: SALPGLAGEEDTQY

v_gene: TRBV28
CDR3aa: ASSFPSDQPQH

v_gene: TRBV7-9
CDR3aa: ASSIRYTEAF

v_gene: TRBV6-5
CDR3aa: ASSSIPPGTEAF

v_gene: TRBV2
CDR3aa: ASSSRHLSGNTIY

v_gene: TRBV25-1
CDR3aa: ASSPGPAEQF

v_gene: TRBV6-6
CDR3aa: ASSYTGQASEQY

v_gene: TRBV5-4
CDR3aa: ASSSPGQGVTEAF

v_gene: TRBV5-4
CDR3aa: ASSQRLAGGRETQY

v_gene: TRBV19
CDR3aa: ASSIEGPDYEQY

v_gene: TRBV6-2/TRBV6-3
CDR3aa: ASSYEAGPYEQY

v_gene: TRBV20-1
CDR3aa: SAQTGQGTEAF

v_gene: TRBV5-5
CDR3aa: ASSPTAAELF

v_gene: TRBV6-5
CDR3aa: ASSYRDRSSSTDTQY

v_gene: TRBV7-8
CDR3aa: ASSSAEVEAF

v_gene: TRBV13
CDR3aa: ASSLSGFNEQF

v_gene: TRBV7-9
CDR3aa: ASSQLTRGPEGLYEQY

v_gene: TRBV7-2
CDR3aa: ASSLVGQGANQPQH

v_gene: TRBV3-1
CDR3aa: ASSQANRIYEQY

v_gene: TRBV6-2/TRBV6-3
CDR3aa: ASSSLAGGAADTQY

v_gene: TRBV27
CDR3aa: ASSRDRDYYNEQF

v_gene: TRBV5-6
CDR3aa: ASSVTGTSKAF